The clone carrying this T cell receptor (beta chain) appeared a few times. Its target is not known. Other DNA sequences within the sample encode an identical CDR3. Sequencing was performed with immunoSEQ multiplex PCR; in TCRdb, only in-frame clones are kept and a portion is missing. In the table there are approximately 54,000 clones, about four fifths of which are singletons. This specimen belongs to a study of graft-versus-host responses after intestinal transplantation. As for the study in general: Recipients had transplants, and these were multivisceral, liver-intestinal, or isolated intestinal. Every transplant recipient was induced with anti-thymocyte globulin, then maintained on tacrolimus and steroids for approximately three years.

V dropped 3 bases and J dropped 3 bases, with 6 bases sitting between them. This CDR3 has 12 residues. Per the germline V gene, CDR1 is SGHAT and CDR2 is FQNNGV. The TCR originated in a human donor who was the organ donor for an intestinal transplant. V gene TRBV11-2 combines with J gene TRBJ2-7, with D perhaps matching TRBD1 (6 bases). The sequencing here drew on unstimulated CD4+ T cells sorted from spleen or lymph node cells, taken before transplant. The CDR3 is CASSLDSYEQYF. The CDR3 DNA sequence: TGTGCCAGCAGCTTGGACAGCTACGAGCAGTACTTC.